The 22 T cell receptor beta chains presented below share a single source sample, sequenced in a study of high-grade serous ovarian cancer treatment subgroups. Here immunoSEQ multiplex PCR was the method, and the copy in TCRdb shows in-frame clones only, minus some. Of about 5,200 clones listed, around three quarters are singletons. Tumor tissue was taken before any definitive surgery or chemotherapy was given. The sample was tumor tissue. The receptors come from a human donor with high-grade serous ovarian cancer.

The rearrangement links TRBV10-3 to TRBJ1-2, with TRBD1 matching over 7 bases. J was trimmed by 8 bases and V by 2 bases; bases with no gene match: 5. The germline V gene encodes CDR1 ENHRY and CDR2 SYGVKD. The CDR3 sequence is 13 residues long. Here the CDR3 DNA reads TGTGCCATCAGTGAGGACAGGGCGGGAGGCTACACCTTC. Amino acids: CAISEDRAGGYTF.

The chain joins TRBV27 to TRBJ1-6; 7 bases line up with TRBD1. Trimming at V came to 5 bases and at J to 10 bases, leaving 5 bases not matched to a gene. This CDR3 spans 13 amino acids. CDR1 and CDR2 from the germline V gene are MNHEY and SMNVEV (reference sequence). CDR3 nucleotides: TGTGCCAGCAGTGCGGGACAGTTGTCACCCCTCCACTTT. As protein: CASSAGQLSPLHF.

DNA of the CDR3: TGTGCCAGTAGTATTTTGACAGGGGCCTTGAACACTGAAGCTTTCTTT. It encodes CASSILTGALNTEAFF. The V call is TRBV19, the J call TRBJ1-1, with TRBD1 identical over 8 bases. CDR3 length equals 16 residues. V gave up 3 bases and J gave up 0 bases; unmatched junction bases: 6. CDR1 is LNHDA and CDR2 is SQIVND in the germline V gene (reference sequence).

The rearrangement links TRBV6-6 to TRBJ1-1; D unresolved. Trimming removed 0 bases at V and 4 bases at J, with 3 bases between. CDR3 length: 12 residues. Germline loops: CDR1 MNHNY, CDR2 SVGAGI (reference sequence). The CDR3 region is CASSYSVTEAFF. In DNA form, the CDR3 reads TGTGCCAGCAGTTACTCGGTCACTGAAGCTTTCTTT.

The chain recombines TRBV2 with TRBJ1-5; D gene ambiguous. This CDR3 spans 13 amino acids. Between the trimmed V and J ends, which lost 4 bases and 5 bases, there was a span of 9 bases. Germline V gene sequence: CDR1 SNHLY, CDR2 FYNNEI. The CDR3 is CASSGTRDQPQHF. For the CDR3, the DNA is TGTGCCAGCAGTGGGACCCGGGATCAGCCCCAGCATTTT.

This rearrangement joins TRBV6-5 to TRBJ1-5, with D unresolved. The V gene's germline CDR1 is MNHEY and CDR2 SVGAGI. CDR3 size: 13 residues. Trimming shortened V by 4 bases and J by 7 bases, and 11 bases separated the two germline ends. The CDR3 DNA is TGTGCCAGCAGTTCGCTCGGGCGGCAGCCCCAGCATTTT. This sequence encodes CASSSLGRQPQHF.

The V and J genes are TRBV5-6 and TRBJ2-5; D possibly matches TRBD1 or TRBD2 (5 bases each). The CDR3 extends over 14 amino acids. Germline V gene data show CDR1 as SGHDT and CDR2 as YYEEEE. V lost 2 bases and J lost 5, with 13 bases in between. CDR3 nucleotides: TGTGCCAGCAGCTTAAGGCAGGGAGCGGAGACCCAGTACTTC. The encoded protein is CASSLRQGAETQYF.

This sequence joins TRBV19 and TRBJ2-1; D is ambiguous. The germline V gene encodes CDR1 LNHDA and CDR2 SQIVND (reference sequence). CDR3 size: 16 residues. Trimming pared 0 bases from V and 0 bases from J, leaving 9 bases between. The CDR3 sequence is CASSIEARSSYNEQFF. CDR3 nucleotide sequence: TGTGCCAGTAGTATAGAGGCCAGGAGCTCCTACAATGAGCAGTTCTTC.

The genes are TRBV7-2 and TRBJ1-1, with no clear D. Trimming took 1 base from V and 1 from J, leaving 7 bases between them. Germline lookup yields CDR1 SGHTA and CDR2 FQGNSA. The CDR3 has 14 residues. This CDR3 reads CASSLGSSNTEAFF. DNA for the CDR3: TGTGCCAGCAGCTTAGGGTCCTCGAACACTGAAGCTTTCTTT.

In DNA, the CDR3 is TGTGCCAGCAAGTACGAAGAAACAGATACGCAGTATTTT. Translated, it gives CASKYEETDTQYF. The chain is built from TRBV2 and TRBJ2-3; D is unclear. Germline CDR1 and CDR2: SNHLY and FYNNEI. This CDR3 has 13 amino acids. Trimming took off 7 bases at V and 3 bases at J, with 11 bases between the two ends. Full variable domain (outside the CDR3, taken from reference TRBV2 and TRBJ2-3): EPEVTQTPSHQVTQMGQEVILRCVPISNHLYFYWYRQILGQKVEFLVSFYNNEISEKSEIFDDQFSVERPDGSNFTLKIRSTKLEDSAMYFCASKYEETDTQYFGPGTRLTVL.

The chain uses TRBV28 and TRBJ1-5, with 8 bases lining up with TRBD1. The junction had 12 bases not matched to a gene; V was cut back by 3 bases and J by 5 bases. The CDR3 extends over 17 amino acids. Per the germline V gene, CDR1 is MDHEN and CDR2 is SYDVKM. The CDR3 protein is CASSFPTGTGTDQPQHF. CDR3 nucleotide sequence: TGTGCCAGCAGTTTTCCCACCGGGACAGGAACCGATCAGCCCCAGCATTTT.

This clone was detected once. The rearrangement joins TRBV20-1 to TRBJ1-1; D not certain. Germline CDR1 reads DFQATT; CDR2 reads SNEGSKA (reference sequence). The V end was cut by 5 bases, the J end by 1 base, with 5 bases between. CDR3 length: 11 residues. The CDR3 DNA follows: TGCAGTGCTCGACAGAACACTGAAGCTTTCTTT. This translates into CSARQNTEAFF.

Only a few counts were recorded for this clone. Distinct nucleotide sequences in the sample also encode this CDR3. The CDR3 DNA reads as TGCGCCAGCAGTGAGGCGGGGACAGCAAATCAGCCCCAGCATTTT. It yields the protein CASSEAGTANQPQHF. The rearrangement links TRBV10-2 to TRBJ1-5; 7 bases are a match to TRBD1. V was pared by 2 bases and J by 4 bases, with 5 bases of the junction left unmatched. The CDR3 is made up of 15 amino acids. CDR1 and CDR2 (germline): WSHSY, SAAADI.

The V gene is TRBV5-1, the J gene TRBJ1-2, with 9 bases identical to TRBD1. Per the germline V gene, CDR1 is SGHRS and CDR2 is YFSETQ. Germline trimming cut 5 bases from V and 6 bases from J; bases unmatched to any gene: 8. CDR3 length: 14 amino acids. The CDR3 region has the DNA TGCGCCAGCAGTCTTGAACAGGGGGCAAATGGCTACACCTTC. It yields the protein CASSLEQGANGYTF.

The chain uses TRBV4-1 and TRBJ1-1, with a weak D call TRBD1 (6 bases). This CDR3 spans 15 amino acids. Between the trimmed V and J ends, which lost 4 bases and 6 bases, there was a span of 18 bases. CDR1 and CDR2 from the germline V gene are MGHRA and YSYEKL. CDR3 sequence reads: CASSRLLTGRPEAFF. The CDR3 DNA reads as TGCGCCAGCAGCCGACTCCTGACAGGCAGACCTGAAGCTTTCTTT.

The chain joins TRBV4-3 to TRBJ1-6; D might be TRBD1 (6 bases). Looked up from germline, CDR1 is LGHNA and CDR2 is YSLEER. Trimming stripped 0 bases from V and 10 bases from J, with 13 bases between. The CDR3 is 15 residues long. Here the CDR3 DNA reads TGCGCCAGCAGCCAAGACAGGGGTGCTGGCTCACCCCTCCACTTT. Translation: CASSQDRGAGSPLHF.

The genes are TRBV6-5 and TRBJ1-1; D ambiguous. From germline, CDR1 is MNHEY and CDR2 SVGAGI. This CDR3 contains 13 residues. Trimming shortened V by 5 bases and J by 1 base, and 8 bases separated the two germline ends. DNA of the CDR3: TGTGCCAGCAGTACCCCAGCGAACACTGAAGCTTTCTTT. This gives the protein CASSTPANTEAFF.

The rearrangement links TRBV10-3 to TRBJ2-3; no firm D call. The CDR3 consists of 16 residues. V was clipped by 3 bases and J by 2 bases, with 15 bases between them. Germline CDR1 reads ENHRY; CDR2 reads SYGVKD. The CDR3: CAISEYINPPTDTQYF. For the CDR3, the DNA is TGTGCCATCAGTGAATATATAAATCCACCCACAGATACGCAGTATTTT.

This clone has a handful of counts. The V gene is TRBV19, the J gene TRBJ1-5; 7 nucleotides align to TRBD1. This CDR3 is 14 amino acids long. The J segment lost 6 bases and the V segment lost 4 bases, leaving 6 bases of the junction unmatched. Germline V CDR1 and CDR2: LNHDA, SQIVND (reference sequence). The CDR3: CASSTHNRGQPQHF. CDR3 DNA sequence: TGTGCCAGTAGTACGCACAACAGGGGTCAGCCCCAGCATTTT.

This clone was recorded only once. This sequence joins TRBV29-1 and TRBJ2-7, with 9 bases fitting TRBD1. Trimming removed 7 bases from V and 2 bases from J; junction bases left unmatched: 9. The CDR3 covers 14 residues. Germline CDR1 SQVTM, CDR2 ANQGSEA. The CDR3 region is CSATGTGFPYEQYF. The CDR3 nucleotides read TGCAGCGCCACGGGGACAGGGTTTCCCTACGAGCAGTACTTC.

CDR3 bases: TGTGCCATCAGTGAGGAGGGGGCCCTTAATGAAAAACTGTTTTTT. Translated: CAISEEGALNEKLFF. The V gene is TRBV10-3, the J gene TRBJ1-4; the match to TRBD1 covers 7 bases. V was clipped by 2 bases and J by 4 bases; unmatched bases: 4. Germline loops: CDR1 ENHRY, CDR2 SYGVKD. The CDR3 is 15 residues long.

This chain uses TRBV4-3 with TRBJ2-7, with 7 bases matching TRBD1. The germline V gene has CDR1 LGHNA and CDR2 YSLEER. The CDR3 has 15 amino acids. J gave up 3 bases and V 1 base, and 6 bases lay outside the gene matches. CDR3 nucleotides: TGCGCCAGCAGCCAAGTTCGGACAGGAATCTACGAGCAGTACTTC. Translation: CASSQVRTGIYEQYF.